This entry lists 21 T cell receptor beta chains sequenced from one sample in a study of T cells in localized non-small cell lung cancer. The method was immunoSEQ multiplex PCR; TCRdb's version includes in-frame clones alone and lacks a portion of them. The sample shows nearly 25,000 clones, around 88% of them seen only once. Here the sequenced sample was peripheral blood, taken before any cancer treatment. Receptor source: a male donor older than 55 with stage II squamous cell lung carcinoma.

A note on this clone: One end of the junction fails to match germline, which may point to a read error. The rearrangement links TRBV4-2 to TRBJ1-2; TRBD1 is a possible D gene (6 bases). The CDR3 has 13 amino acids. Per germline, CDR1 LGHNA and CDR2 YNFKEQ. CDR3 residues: CASSLASRQALFF. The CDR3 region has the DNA TGTGCCAGCAGCTTAGCGTCGAGACAGGCCTTATTCTTC.

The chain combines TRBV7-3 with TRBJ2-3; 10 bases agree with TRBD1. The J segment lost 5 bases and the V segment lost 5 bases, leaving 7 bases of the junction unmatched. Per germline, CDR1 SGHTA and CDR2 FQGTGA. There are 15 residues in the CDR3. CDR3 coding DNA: TGTGCCAGCAGCATCTCGACAGGGGGCTTAGATACGCAGTATTTT. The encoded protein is CASSISTGGLDTQYF.

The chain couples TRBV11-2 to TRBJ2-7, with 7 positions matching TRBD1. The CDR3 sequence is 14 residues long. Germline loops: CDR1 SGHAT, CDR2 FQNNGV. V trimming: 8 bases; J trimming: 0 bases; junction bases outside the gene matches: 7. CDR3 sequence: CASVHRGNSYEQYF. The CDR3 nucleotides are TGTGCCAGCGTTCACAGGGGTAACTCCTACGAGCAGTACTTC. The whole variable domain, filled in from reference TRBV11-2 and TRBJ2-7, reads EAGVAQSPRYKIIEKRQSVAFWCNPISGHATLYWYQQILGQGPKLLIQFQNNGVVDDSQLPKDRFSAERLKGVDSTLKIQPAKLEDSAVYLCASVHRGNSYEQYFGPGTRLTVT.

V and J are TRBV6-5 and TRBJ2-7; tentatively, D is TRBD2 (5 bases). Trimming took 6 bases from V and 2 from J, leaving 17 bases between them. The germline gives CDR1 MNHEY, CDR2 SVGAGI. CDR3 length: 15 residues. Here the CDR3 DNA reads TGTGCCAGCAGCCAAGCAGGACGGGGTGCCTACGAGCAGTACTTC. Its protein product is CASSQAGRGAYEQYF.

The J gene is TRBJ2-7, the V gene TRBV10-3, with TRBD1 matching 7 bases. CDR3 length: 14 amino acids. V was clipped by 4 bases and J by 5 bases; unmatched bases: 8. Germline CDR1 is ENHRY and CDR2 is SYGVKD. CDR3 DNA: TGTGCCATCAGTGCACAGGGGAAGCCGAACGAGCAGTACTTC. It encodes CAISAQGKPNEQYF.

The CDR3 loop is CSVGGTGDSYEQYF. CDR3 DNA sequence: TGCAGCGTCGGAGGGACAGGGGATTCGTACGAGCAGTACTTC. The chain has TRBV29-1 and TRBJ2-7, with 10 positions matching TRBD1. The CDR3 has 14 residues. J lost 4 bases, V lost 6 bases, and 9 bases had no gene match. Germline CDR1 is SQVTM and CDR2 is ANQGSEA.

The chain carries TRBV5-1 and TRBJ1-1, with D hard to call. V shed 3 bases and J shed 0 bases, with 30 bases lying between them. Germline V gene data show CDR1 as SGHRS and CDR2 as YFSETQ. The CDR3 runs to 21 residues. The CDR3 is CASSSGRRTDFPWGLNTEAFF. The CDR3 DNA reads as TGCGCCAGCAGCTCCGGGCGAAGGACGGATTTCCCCTGGGGATTGAACACTGAAGCTTTCTTT.

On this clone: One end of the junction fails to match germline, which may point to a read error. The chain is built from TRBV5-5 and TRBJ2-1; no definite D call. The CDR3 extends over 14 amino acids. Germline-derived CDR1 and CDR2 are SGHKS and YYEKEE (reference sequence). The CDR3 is CASSLESIGPPKLF. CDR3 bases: TGTGCCAGCAGCTTAGAATCGATAGGACCCCCTAAGCTCTTC.

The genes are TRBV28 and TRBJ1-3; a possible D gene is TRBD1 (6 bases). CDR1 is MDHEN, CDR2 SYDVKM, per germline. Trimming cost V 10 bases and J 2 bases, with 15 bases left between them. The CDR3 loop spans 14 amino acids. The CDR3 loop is CATKQGSAGNTIYF. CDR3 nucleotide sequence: TGTGCCACCAAACAGGGATCGGCTGGAAACACCATATATTTT. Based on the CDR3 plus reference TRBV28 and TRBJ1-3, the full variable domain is DVKVTQSSRYLVKRTGEKVFLECVQDMDHENMFWYRQDPGLGLRLIYFSYDVKMKEKGDIPEGYSVSREKKERFSLILESASTNQTSMYLCATKQGSAGNTIYFGEGSWLTVV.

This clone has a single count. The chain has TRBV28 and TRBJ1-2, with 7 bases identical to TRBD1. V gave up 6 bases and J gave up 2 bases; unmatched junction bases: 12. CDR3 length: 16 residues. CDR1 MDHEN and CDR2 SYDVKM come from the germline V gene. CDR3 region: CASRPGQRLSNYGYTF. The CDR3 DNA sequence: TGTGCCAGCAGACCGGGACAGAGACTATCCAACTATGGCTACACCTTC.

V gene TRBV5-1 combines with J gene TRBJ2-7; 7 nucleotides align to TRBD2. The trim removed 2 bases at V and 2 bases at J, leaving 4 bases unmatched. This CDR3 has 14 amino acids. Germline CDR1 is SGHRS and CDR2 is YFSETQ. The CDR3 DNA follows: TGCGCCAGCAGCTTAAACGCGGGGGCCTACGAGCAGTACTTC. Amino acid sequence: CASSLNAGAYEQYF.

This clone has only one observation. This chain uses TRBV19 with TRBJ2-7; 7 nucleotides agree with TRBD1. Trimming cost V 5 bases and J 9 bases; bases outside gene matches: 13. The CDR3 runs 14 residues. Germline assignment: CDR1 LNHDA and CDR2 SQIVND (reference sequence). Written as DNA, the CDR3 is TGTGCCAGTAGTCTCCGGGACAGCCTACGAGGGCAGTACTTC. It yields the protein CASSLRDSLRGQYF.

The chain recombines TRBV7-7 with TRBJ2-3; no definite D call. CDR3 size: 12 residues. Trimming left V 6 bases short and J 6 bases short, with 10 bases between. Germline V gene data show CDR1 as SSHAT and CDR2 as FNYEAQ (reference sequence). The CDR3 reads CASSRLEDTQYF. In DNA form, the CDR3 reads TGTGCCAGCAGTCGTCTCGAGGATACGCAGTATTTT.

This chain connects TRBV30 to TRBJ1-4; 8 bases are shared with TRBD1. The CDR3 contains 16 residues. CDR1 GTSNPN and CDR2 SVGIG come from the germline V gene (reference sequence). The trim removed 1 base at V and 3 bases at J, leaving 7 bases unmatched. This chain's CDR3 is CAWSAGDRGSNEKLFF. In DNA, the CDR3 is TGTGCCTGGAGTGCAGGAGACAGGGGATCTAATGAAAAACTGTTTTTT.

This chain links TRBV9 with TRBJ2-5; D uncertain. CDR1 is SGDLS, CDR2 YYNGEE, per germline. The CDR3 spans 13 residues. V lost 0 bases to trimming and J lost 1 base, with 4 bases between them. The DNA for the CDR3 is TGTGCCAGCAGCGTAGAGCCCCAAGAGACCCAGTACTTC. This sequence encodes CASSVEPQETQYF.

CDR3 in DNA: TGTGCCAGCAGTATAACAGGAACCGACGAGCAGTACTTC. The encoded protein is CASSITGTDEQYF. This sequence joins TRBV27 and TRBJ2-7; D possibly corresponds to TRBD1 (5 bases). V lost 5 bases and J 5 bases, leaving 13 bases between the germline ends. The CDR3 has 13 amino acids. CDR1 and CDR2 from the germline V gene are MNHEY and SMNVEV (reference sequence).

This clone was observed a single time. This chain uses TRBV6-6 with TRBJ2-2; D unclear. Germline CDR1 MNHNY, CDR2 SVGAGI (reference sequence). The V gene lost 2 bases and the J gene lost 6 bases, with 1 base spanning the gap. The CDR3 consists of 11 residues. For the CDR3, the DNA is TGTGCCAGCAGTTACCCCGGGGAGCTGTTTTTT. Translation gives CASSYPGELFF.

The CDR3: CSARGPEQAFF. The CDR3 region has the DNA TGCAGTGCTAGAGGGCCGGAACAAGCTTTCTTT. The V and J genes are TRBV20-1 and TRBJ1-1, with D unresolved. This CDR3 comprises 11 residues. CDR1 and CDR2 (germline): DFQATT, SNEGSKA (reference sequence). The V gene lost 1 base and the J gene lost 9 bases, with 9 bases spanning the gap.

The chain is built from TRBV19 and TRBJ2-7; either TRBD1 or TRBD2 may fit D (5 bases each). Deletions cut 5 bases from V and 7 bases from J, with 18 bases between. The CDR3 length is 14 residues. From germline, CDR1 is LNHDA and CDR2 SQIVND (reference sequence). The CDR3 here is CASSRGGNPKEQYF. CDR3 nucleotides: TGTGCCAGTAGTCGGGGCGGAAACCCCAAAGAGCAGTACTTC.

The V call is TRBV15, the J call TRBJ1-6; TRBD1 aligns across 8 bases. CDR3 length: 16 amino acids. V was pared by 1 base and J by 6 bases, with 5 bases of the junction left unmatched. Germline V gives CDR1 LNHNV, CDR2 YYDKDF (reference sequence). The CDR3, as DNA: TGTGCCACCAGCAGAGTACCGGGACAGGTTAATTCACCCCTCCACTTT. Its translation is CATSRVPGQVNSPLHF.

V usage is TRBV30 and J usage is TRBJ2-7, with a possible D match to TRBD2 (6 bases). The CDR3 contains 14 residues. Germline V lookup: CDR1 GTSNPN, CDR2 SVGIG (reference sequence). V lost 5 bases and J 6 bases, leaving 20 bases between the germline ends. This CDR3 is CAWRIRGRRVEQYF. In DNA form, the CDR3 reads TGTGCCTGGCGGATTCGGGGCCGGAGGGTCGAGCAGTACTTC.